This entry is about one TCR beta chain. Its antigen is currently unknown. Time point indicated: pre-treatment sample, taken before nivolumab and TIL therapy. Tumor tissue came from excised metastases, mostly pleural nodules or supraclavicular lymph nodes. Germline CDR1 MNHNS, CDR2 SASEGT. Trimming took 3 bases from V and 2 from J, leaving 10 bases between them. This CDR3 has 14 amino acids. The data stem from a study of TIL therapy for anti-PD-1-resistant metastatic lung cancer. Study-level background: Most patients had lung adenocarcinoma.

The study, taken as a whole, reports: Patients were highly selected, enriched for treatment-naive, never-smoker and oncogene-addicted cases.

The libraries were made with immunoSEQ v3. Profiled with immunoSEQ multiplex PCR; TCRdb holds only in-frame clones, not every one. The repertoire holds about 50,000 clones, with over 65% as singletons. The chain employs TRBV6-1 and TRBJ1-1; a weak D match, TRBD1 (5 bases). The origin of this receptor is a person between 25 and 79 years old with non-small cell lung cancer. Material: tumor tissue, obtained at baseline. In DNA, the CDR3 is TGTGCCAGCAGTGAGACAGCGGCAAACACTGAAGCTTTCTTT. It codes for CASSETAANTEAFF.